This T cell receptor (beta chain) is from a study of identifying expanded T cells in peripheral blood (dated by TCRdb to the late 2010s). Regarding the complete study: Separate aliquots of the same genomic DNA pool were sequenced to produce technical replicates, and four replicates were compared in pairs.

The immunoSEQ Assay, which uses bias-controlled multiplex PCR amplification of genomic DNA, was used to profile TCRbeta CDR3 regions. In the authors' own workflow: The absolute abundance of each unique TCRbeta CDR3 region was quantified after sequences were collapsed and filtered. Two models were used to test differential abundance: a binomial model (Fisher-equivalent) and a beta-binomial model that adds time-dependent variance fitted from healthy donors. Clones with fewer than 5 combined templates were excluded, and clones with Benjamini-Hochberg FDR below 0.01 were called differentially abundant. Beta-binomial variance was modeled as a function of total template count across the two samples using the form v = (b*log(k)+a)^2. Here the immuneACCESS table is served through TCRdb, limited to in-frame sequences with V and J called. Missing clones are a known gap in these copies; in checked studies unresolved V genes cover under half, and the rest lacks a known reason. The DNA gave D and trimming, while V, J and clone size come from that table. The sample includes 85,000 to 95,000 clones, with 88% observed a single time. Around 3.8% of the sample is held by the ten biggest clonotypes.

In the case of this clone: The clone's antigen remains unknown. Per-base quality was not reported, and no clone a single base away is much larger than it.

No immune events such as infections were documented for the healthy donors during the collection period. Time-dependent variance in a beta-binomial model of T-cell clone differential abundance was calibrated using healthy-donor blood repertoires as a training cohort. The training cohort was composed of some ten healthy donors, 3 female and 7 male. On average the donors were about 45 years old, and their ages spanned about 25 to 64 years. Obtained from a commercial supplier, whole blood was collected from each healthy donor at three time points set around two weeks apart. Genomic DNA was extracted from unsorted whole blood for immunosequencing. Paper-wide results and their limitations: Between technical replicates the binomial model flagged around 1.2 differentially abundant clones, whereas over about 2 weeks the binomial model flagged about 16.4 and over about four weeks approximately 20. In all healthy donors, the variance in clone template counts between samples taken two weeks apart rose significantly as total template count increased. The authors expected that over much longer intervals, such as months to years, biological variance in healthy repertoires might increase even further. The beta-binomial model significantly reduced the number of clones called differentially abundant and the false-positive rate across all healthy-donor time intervals.

For this chain, trimming is 3 bases at the V end and 3 bases at the J end, and the number of junction bases without a gene match is 0. The germline V gene specifies SGHAT as CDR1 and FQNNGV as CDR2. The CDR3 numbers 13 residues from cysteine through phenylalanine. This entry keeps only the CDR3 DNA: 39 bases, framed from base 1. The rearrangement joined TRBV11-2 to TRBJ2-5, and TRBD1 matches 8 of the central bases. This sequence originates from a person aged 18-69 years in good health. Material for sequencing was blood. The DNA sequence is as follows: TGTGCCAGCAGCTTGGACAGGGAAGAGACCCAGTACTTC. This encodes CASSLDREETQYF.